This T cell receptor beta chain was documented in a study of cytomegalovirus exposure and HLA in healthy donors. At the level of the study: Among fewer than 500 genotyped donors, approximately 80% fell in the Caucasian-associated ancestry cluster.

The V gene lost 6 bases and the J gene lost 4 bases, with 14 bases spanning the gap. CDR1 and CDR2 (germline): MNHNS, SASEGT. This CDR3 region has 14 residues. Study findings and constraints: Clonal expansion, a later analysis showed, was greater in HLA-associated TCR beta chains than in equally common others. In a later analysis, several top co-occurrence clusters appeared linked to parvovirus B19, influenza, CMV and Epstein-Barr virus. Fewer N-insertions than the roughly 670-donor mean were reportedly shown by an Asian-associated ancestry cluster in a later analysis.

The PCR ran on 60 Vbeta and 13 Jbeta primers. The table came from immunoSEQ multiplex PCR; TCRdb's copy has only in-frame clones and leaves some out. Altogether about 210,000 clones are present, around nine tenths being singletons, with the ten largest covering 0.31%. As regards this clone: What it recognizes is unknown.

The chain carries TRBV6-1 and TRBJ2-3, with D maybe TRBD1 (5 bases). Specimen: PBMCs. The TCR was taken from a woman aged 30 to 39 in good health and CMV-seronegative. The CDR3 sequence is CASRYPTAPDTQYF. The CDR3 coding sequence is TGTGCCAGCAGATATCCGACAGCCCCAGATACGCAGTATTTT.